This is a list of T cell receptor beta chains from one sample in a study of blood T cell repertoires in COVID-19. Sequenced by immunoSEQ multiplex PCR; TCRdb stores in-frame clones only, minus some. The sample consists of some 180,000 clones, roughly 80% of them appearing once. What was sequenced was peripheral blood. The receptors derive from a man aged 45-60 years who had recovered from COVID-19. CDR3s include the opening cysteine and the closing phenylalanine or tryptophan. A D gene is named only where the DNA matches it firmly.

d_call | v_call | cdr3_aa
TRBD2 | TRBV6-4 | CASATTSGNTGELFF
TRBD1 | TRBV10-3 | CAISGWGQGIGYTF
. | TRBV5-1 | CASSLQGSRNTIYF
. | TRBV5-4 | CASSLGGNNEKLFF
TRBD2 | TRBV10-3 | CATGSGLAGEREYF
. | TRBV15 | CATSRSTNYGYTF
. | TRBV29-1 | CSVSPYNEQFF
. | TRBV24-1 | CATSEPGNTEAFF
TRBD1 | TRBV11-2 | CASSRADRGRVPDTQYF
TRBD2 | TRBV7-2 | CASSFWGGPRSDTQYF
TRBD1 | TRBV28 | CASTSPGTGVTQYF
. | TRBV30 | CAWSGQGSNQPQHF
. | TRBV9 | CASSPISTNTEAFF
. | TRBV7-3 | CASSFPGQQETQYF
TRBD2 | TRBV11-3 | CASSPGTSGVDTQYF
. | TRBV5-8 | CASSLWGASSGNTIYF
. | TRBV21-1 | CASSSRRETPYEQYF